This T cell receptor (beta chain) was documented in a study of blood T cell repertoires in COVID-19. Study-level information: Italy, Spain and the United States were the sources of the convalescent and acute COVID-19 samples.

V lost 5 bases, J lost 3 bases, and 11 bases lay in between. Germline-derived CDR1 and CDR2 are SGHTA and FQGNSA. CDR3 length: 13 amino acids. Assay: immunoSEQ multiplex PCR; the TCRdb copy retains only in-frame clones and omits some. Of fewer than 150,000 clones detected, about 72% appear once; the ten largest clones hold 11%. This chain connects TRBV7-2 to TRBJ2-7; D ambiguous. This clonotype was sampled from a man aged 60 to 75 who had recovered from COVID-19. The sequencing input was peripheral blood. The CDR3: CASSPRVLYEQYF. CDR3 DNA sequence: TGTGCCAGCAGCCCCCGGGTCCTCTACGAGCAGTACTTC.